The T cell receptor beta chain under discussion was sequenced for a study of CD8 T cells in Susac syndrome. General observations from the study: Only a relatively small number of individuals were included in the TCR sequencing and HLA analysis.

The V gene's germline CDR1 is LGHDT and CDR2 YNNKEL (reference sequence). V was shortened by 4 bases and J by 3 bases, with 16 bases between the two germline ends. This CDR3 spans 15 amino acids. The multiple sclerosis controls were treatment-naive patients affected by stable or active relapsing-remitting disease. TEMRA cells were FACS-enriched, unlike CD8+ and CD4+ T cells, which were negatively isolated. Note on this clonotype: Its target is unknown.

Reverse transcription used roughly 0.45 to 1 ug RNA and random hexamers. Amplification of TCR beta CDR3 used immunoSEQ multiplex PCR across 54 Vbeta and 13 Jbeta. From the immunoSEQ multiplex PCR reads, TCRdb called clonotypes with MiXCR, one entry per CDR3 protein. The table shows about 150,000 distinct CDR3 sequences, with approximately 95% occurring only once. The sequenced sample was CD4+ T cells from PBMCs. The TCR was taken from a human donor with multiple sclerosis. This chain connects TRBV3-1 to TRBJ2-7; D is unclear. This CDR3 reads CASSPSLGRIYEQYF. In DNA form, the CDR3 reads TGTGCCAGCAGCCCTTCCCTCGGGCGGATCTACGAGCAGTACTTC.